This section outlines one T cell receptor beta chain sequence together with its context. Its target is not known. The data belong to a study of T cell repertoires in cytomegalovirus infection. Study-level findings and limits: Cumulated frequencies of public TCR beta families served to identify carriers of CMV plus the relevant HLA.

Germline-derived CDR1 and CDR2 are SGHTA and FQGNSA. CDR3 size: 15 residues. V was pared by 5 bases and J by 4 bases, with 7 bases of the junction left unmatched. Each CDR3 protein gets one entry after TCRdb re-called the reads with MiXCR. The sample contains tens of thousands of distinct CDR3 sequences, around a fifth of which appear only once. The receptor's source is a human donor in good health (CMV status not recorded). Some clones in this sample may be carry-over from other donors' samples. The J gene is TRBJ2-3, the V gene TRBV7-2; 9 nucleotides line up with TRBD1. The material sequenced was CD8+ T cells from cultured PBMCs, taken from culture after CMV antigen stimulation. CDR3 in DNA: TGTGCCAGCAGCCCGGGACAGGGTTTCGCAGATACGCAGTATTTT. Translation: CASSPGQGFADTQYF.